This T cell receptor (beta chain) was captured in a study of early T cells in non-severe SARS-CoV-2 infection. This clonotype was detected many times. CDR1 and CDR2 from the germline V gene are SGHRS and YFSETQ. The CDR3 runs to 16 residues. Trimming left V 0 bases short and J 2 bases short, with 15 bases between. TCRdb independently ran MiXCR on the 5' RACE reads; one entry per CDR3 protein. This table has 60,000 or so distinct CDR3 sequences, 8% to 13% appearing once. Sequencing was done on a sample of whole blood. V gene TRBV5-1 combines with J gene TRBJ2-7; a weak D match, TRBD2 (6 bases). The receptor was isolated from an adult who was a healthcare worker with PCR-confirmed SARS-CoV-2 infection or an uninfected control (not recorded which). The CDR3 DNA reads TGCGCCAGCAGCTTGGAGGTCGGGACTCCCACCTACGAGCAGTACTTC. Its translation is CASSLEVGTPTYEQYF.